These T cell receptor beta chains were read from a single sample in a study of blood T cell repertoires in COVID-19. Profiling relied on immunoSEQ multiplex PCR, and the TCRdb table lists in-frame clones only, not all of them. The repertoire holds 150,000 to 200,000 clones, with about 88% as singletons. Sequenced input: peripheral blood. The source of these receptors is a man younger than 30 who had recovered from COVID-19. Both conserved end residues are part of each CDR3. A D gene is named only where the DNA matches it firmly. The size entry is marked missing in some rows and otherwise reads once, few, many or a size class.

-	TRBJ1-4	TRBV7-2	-	TGTGCCAGCAGCTCCCCCCTCGGGACTGGAGAAAAACTGTTTTTT	CASSSPLGTGEKLFF
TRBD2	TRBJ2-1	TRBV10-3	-	TGTGCCATTCAACTAGCGGGATCGCGGGAGCAGTTCTTC	CAIQLAGSREQFF
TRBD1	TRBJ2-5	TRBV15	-	TGTGCCACCAGCAGGAACAGGGGGACGGAGACCCAGTACTTC	CATSRNRGTETQYF
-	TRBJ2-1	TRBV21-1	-	TGTGCCAGCAGCCCGTCGGCTAGTAAGGGGTCCAATGAGCAGTTCTTC	CASSPSASKGSNEQFF
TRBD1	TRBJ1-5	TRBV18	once	TGTGCCAGCTCCGGACAGGGTCTCAATCAGCCCCAGCATTTT	CASSGQGLNQPQHF
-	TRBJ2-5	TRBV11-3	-	TGTGCCAGCAGCTTGTGGGGGGAAGAGACCCAGTACTTC	CASSLWGEETQYF
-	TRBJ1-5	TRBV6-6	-	TGTGCCAGCAGTAGGACAGTCAGTCAGCCCCAGCATTTT	CASSRTVSQPQHF
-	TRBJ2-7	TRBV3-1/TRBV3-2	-	TGTGCCAGCGGCCAGGCAAGAGGCGAGCAGTACTTC	CASGQARGEQYF
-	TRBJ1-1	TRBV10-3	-	TGTGCCATCAGTGAGTTTAGGATTACCTGGGCCACTGAAGCTTTCTTT	CAISEFRITWATEAFF
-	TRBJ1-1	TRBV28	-	TGTGCCAGCAGTTCGGCGGATGGGGGGGGAGACACTGAAGCTTTCTTT	CASSSADGGGDTEAFF
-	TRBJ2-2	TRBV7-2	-	TGTGCCAGCAGCTTATTGCCCGGCACCGGGGAGCTGTTTTTT	CASSLLPGTGELFF
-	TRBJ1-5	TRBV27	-	TGTGCCAGCAGCCAATTCAGGGTCCATCGGGAGCAGAGTCAGCCCCAGCATTTT	CASSQFRVHREQSQPQHF
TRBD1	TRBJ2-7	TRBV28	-	TGTGCCAGCAGTTCTCCGACAGGGTCCTACTACGAGCAGTACTTC	CASSSPTGSYYEQYF
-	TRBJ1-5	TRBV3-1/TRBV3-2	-	TGTGCCAGCAGCCAAGGGGACCGGGACATCGCGCCCCAGCATTTT	CASSQGDRDIAPQHF
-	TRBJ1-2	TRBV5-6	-	TGTGCCAGCAGCCCAGGGTACAGGGCCTATGGCTACACCTTC	CASSPGYRAYGYTF
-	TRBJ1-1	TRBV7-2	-	TGTGCCAGCAGCCCCGCGGGACCGAGGAACACTGAAGCTTTCTTT	CASSPAGPRNTEAFF
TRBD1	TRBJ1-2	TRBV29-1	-	TGCAGCGTCCCCGGTCGGACAGGGGGTTTTTATGGCTACACCTTC	CSVPGRTGGFYGYTF
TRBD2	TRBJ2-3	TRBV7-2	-	TGTGCCAGCAGCATGACTAGCGGAACAGATACGCAGTATTTT	CASSMTSGTDTQYF
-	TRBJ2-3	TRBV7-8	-	TGTGCCAGCAGCGCCGGACAGTTCGACGGAGATACGCAGTATTTT	CASSAGQFDGDTQYF
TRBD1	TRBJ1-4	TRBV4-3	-	TGCGCCAGCAGCCAAGGACAGGGTCATAATGAAAAACTGTTTTTT	CASSQGQGHNEKLFF
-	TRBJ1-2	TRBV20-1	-	TGCAGTGCTAGTGCCGCAGGCAAGAGCTATGGCTACACCTTC	CSASAAGKSYGYTF
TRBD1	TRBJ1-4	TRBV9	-	TGTGCCAGCAGCGTCGAGGGGGCGGCTAATGAAAAACTGTTTTTT	CASSVEGAANEKLFF
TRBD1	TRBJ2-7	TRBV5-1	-	TGCGCCAGCAGCCCTGCTACCCGGACAGGTCTCGGGCAGGAGCAGTACTTC	CASSPATRTGLGQEQYF
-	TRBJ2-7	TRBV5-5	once	TGTGCCAGCAGCACCTCACTACGTACTAGTATCTACGAGCAGTACTTC	CASSTSLRTSIYEQYF
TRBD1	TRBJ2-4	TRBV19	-	TGTGCCAGTAGTATAGATCCAGGGGGCGCGGGGTCCAAAAACATTCAGTACTTC	CASSIDPGGAGSKNIQYF
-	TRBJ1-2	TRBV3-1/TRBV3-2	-	TGTGCCAGCAGCCGCTCCACAGGGAACTATGGCTACACCTTC	CASSRSTGNYGYTF
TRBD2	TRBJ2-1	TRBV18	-	TGTGCCAGCTCTCCCAGCGGGAGGGCCGTGAATGAGCAGTTCTTC	CASSPSGRAVNEQFF
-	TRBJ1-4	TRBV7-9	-	TGTGCCAGCAGCTTATATGGGGGGGACTCGGCTAATGAAAAACTGTTTTTT	CASSLYGGDSANEKLFF
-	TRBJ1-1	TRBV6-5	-	TGTGCCAGCAAGTCGGGGTCTAGGGCCACTGAAGCTTTCTTT	CASKSGSRATEAFF
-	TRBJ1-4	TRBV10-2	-	TGCGCCAGCAGTGGGGGCAAAACTTCTAATGAAAAACTGTTTTTT	CASSGGKTSNEKLFF
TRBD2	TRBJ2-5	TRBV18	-	TGTGCCAGCTCACTTCTAGCGGACCCTGGGGAAGAGACCCAGTACTTC	CASSLLADPGEETQYF
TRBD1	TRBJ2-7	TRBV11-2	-	TGTGCCAGCAGCTCCTCACTAAAACTGGGACAGTCTTACGAGCAGTACTTC	CASSSSLKLGQSYEQYF
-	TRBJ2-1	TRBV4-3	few	TGCGCCAGCAGCCAAGGCGGTAGCTCCTACAATGAGCAGTTCTTC	CASSQGGSSYNEQFF
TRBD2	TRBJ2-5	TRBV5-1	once	TGCGCCAGCAGCTTCGGGGGAGGGGAGACCCAGTACTTC	CASSFGGGETQYF
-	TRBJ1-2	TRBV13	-	TGTGCCAGCAGCTCGTTTACCCGAGGGAGTTTGAACTATGGCTACACCTTC	CASSSFTRGSLNYGYTF
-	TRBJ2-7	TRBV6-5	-	TGTGCCAGCAGGTTAATTGGGGGGATAGAGGGCGAGCAGTACTTC	CASRLIGGIEGEQYF
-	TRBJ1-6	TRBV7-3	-	TGTGCCAGCAGCAGAGGGCAGCGGGATTCACCCCTCCACTTT	CASSRGQRDSPLHF